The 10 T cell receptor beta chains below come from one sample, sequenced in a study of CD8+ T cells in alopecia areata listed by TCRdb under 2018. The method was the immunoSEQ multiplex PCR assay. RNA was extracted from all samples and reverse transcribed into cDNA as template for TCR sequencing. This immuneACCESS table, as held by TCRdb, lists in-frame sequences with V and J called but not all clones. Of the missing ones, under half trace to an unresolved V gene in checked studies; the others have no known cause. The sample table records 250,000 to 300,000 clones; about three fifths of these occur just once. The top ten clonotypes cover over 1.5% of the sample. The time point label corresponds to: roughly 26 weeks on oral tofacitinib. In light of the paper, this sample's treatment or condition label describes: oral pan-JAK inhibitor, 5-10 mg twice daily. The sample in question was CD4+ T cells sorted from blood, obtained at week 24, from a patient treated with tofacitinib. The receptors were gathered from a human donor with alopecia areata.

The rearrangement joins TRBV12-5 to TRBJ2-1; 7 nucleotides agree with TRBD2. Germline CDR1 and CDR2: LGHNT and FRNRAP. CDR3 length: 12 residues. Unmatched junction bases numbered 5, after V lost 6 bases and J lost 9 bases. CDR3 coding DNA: TGTGCTAGTGGAGGGGAGGGGATTGAGCAGTTCTTC. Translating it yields CASGGEGIEQFF.

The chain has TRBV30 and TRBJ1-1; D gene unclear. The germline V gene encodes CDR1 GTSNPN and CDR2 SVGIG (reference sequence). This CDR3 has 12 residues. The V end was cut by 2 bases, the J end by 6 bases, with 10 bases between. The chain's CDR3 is CAWSLVGPEAFF. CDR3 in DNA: TGTGCCTGGAGTTTGGTTGGGCCTGAAGCTTTCTTT.

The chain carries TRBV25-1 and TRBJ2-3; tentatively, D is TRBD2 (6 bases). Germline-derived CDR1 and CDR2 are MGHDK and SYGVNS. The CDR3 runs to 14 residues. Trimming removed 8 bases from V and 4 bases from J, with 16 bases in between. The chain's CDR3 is CASRETAQADTQYF. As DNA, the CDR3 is TGTGCCAGCCGGGAGACGGCCCAGGCAGATACGCAGTATTTT.

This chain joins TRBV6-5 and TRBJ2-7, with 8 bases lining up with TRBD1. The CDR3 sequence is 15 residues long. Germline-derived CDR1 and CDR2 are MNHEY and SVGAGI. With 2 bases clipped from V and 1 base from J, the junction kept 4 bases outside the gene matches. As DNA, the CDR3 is TGTGCCAGCAGTTACACTGGACAGGGTTCCTACGAGCAGTACTTC. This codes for CASSYTGQGSYEQYF.

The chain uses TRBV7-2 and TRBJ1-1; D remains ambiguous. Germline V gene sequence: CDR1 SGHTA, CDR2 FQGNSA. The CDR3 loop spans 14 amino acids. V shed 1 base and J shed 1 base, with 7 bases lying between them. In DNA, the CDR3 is TGTGCCAGCAGCTTAGACGCCAGGAACACTGAAGCTTTCTTT. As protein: CASSLDARNTEAFF.

CDR3 protein: CASSLTGSNQPQHF. DNA of the CDR3: TGTGCCAGCAGCCTAACAGGGAGCAATCAGCCCCAGCATTTT. The chain is built from TRBV11-2 and TRBJ1-5; TRBD1 is a possible D gene (6 bases). The germline V and J ends were trimmed by 5 bases and 1 base, with 9 bases remaining between them. Germline values: CDR1 SGHAT, CDR2 FQNNGV. The CDR3 is 14 amino acids.

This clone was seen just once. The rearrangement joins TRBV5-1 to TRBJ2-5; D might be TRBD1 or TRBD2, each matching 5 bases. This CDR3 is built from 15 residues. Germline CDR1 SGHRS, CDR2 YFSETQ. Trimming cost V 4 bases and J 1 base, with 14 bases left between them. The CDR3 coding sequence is TGCGCCAGCAGCCCCCGGGGCAGCTCCCAAGAGACCCAGTACTTC. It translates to CASSPRGSSQETQYF.

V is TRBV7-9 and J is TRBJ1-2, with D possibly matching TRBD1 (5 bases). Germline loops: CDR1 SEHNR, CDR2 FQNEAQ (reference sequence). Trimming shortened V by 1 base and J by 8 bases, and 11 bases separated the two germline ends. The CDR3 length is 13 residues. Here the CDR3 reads CASSLVSGRGYTF. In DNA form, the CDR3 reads TGTGCCAGCAGCTTAGTATCAGGGCGCGGCTACACCTTC. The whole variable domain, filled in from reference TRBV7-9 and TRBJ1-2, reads DTGVSQNPRHKITKRGQNVTFRCDPISEHNRLYWYRQTLGQGPEFLTYFQNEAQLEKSRLLSDRFSAERPKGSFSTLEIQRTEQGDSAMYLCASSLVSGRGYTFGSGTRLTVV.

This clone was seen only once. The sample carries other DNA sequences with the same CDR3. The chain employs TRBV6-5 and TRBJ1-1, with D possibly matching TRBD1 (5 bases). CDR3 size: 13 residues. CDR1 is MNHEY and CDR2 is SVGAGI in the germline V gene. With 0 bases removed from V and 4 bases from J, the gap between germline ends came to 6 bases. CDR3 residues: CASSYSRGTEAFF. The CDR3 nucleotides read TGTGCCAGCAGTTACTCGAGGGGCACTGAAGCTTTCTTT.

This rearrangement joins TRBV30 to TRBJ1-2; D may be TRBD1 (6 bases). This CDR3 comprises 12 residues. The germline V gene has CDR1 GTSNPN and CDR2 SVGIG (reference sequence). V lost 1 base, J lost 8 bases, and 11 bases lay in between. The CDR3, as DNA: TGTGCCTGGAGTGACAGGGTTGTAGGCTACACCTTC. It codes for CAWSDRVVGYTF.